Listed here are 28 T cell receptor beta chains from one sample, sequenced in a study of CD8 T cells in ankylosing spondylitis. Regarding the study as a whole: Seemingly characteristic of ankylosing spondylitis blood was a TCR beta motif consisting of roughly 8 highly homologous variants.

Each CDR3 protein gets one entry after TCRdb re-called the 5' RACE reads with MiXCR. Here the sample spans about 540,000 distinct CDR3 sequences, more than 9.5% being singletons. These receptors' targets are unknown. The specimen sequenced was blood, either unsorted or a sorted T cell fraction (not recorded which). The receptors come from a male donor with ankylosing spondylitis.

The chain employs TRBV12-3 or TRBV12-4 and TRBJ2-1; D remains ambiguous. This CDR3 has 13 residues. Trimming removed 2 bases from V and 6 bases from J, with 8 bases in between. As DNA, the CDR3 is TGTGCCAGCAGTTTACTCTCCAGCAATGAGCAGTTCTTC. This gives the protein CASSLLSSNEQFF.

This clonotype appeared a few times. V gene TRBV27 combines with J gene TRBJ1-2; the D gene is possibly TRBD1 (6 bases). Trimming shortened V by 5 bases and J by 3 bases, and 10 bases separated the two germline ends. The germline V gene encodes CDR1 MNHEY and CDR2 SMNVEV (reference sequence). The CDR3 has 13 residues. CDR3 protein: CASSVGADYGYTF. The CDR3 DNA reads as TGTGCCAGCAGTGTGGGGGCGGACTATGGCTACACCTTC.

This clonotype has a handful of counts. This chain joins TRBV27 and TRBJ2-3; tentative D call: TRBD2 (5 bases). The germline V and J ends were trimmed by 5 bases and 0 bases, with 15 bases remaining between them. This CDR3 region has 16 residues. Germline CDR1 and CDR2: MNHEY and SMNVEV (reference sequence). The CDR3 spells CASSAHFGGSTDTQYF. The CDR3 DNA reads TGTGCCAGCAGTGCACACTTTGGCGGGAGCACAGATACGCAGTATTTT.

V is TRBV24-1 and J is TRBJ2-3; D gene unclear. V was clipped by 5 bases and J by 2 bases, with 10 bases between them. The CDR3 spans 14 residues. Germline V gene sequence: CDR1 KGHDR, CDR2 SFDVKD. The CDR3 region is CATSASLFTDTQYF. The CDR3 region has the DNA TGTGCCACCAGTGCGAGTCTATTCACAGATACGCAGTATTTT.

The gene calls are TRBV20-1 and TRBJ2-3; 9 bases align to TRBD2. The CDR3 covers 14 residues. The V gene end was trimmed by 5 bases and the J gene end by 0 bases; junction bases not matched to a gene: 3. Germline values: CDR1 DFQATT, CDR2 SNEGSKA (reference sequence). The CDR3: CSARLAESTDTQYF. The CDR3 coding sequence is TGCAGTGCTCGACTAGCGGAGAGCACAGATACGCAGTATTTT.

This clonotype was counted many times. The CDR3: CASSPEQAGANVLTF. CDR3 DNA sequence: TGTGCCAGCAGCCCCGAACAGGCTGGGGCCAACGTCCTGACTTTC. The V gene is TRBV7-2, the J gene TRBJ2-6; possibly TRBD1 for D (5 bases). With 5 bases removed from V and 2 bases from J, the gap between germline ends came to 10 bases. Per the germline V gene, CDR1 is SGHTA and CDR2 is FQGNSA. The CDR3 length is 15 residues.

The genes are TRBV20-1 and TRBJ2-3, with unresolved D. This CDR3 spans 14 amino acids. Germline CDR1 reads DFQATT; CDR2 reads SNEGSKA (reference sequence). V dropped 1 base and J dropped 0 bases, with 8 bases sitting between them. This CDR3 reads CSARVDDSTDTQYF. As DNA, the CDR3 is TGCAGTGCTAGAGTAGACGATAGCACAGATACGCAGTATTTT.

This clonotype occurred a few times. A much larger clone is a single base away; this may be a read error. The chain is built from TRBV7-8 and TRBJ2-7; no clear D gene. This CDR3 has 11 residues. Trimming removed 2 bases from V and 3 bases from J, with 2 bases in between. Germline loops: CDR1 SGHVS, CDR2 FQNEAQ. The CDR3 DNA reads TGTGCCAGCAGCTTAATCTACGAGCAGTACTTC. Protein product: CASSLIYEQYF.

Here the CDR3 DNA reads TGTGCCTGGACGGGACTAGCGGAGAACACCGGGGAGCTGTTTTTT. Its translation is CAWTGLAENTGELFF. V and J are TRBV30 and TRBJ2-2, with TRBD2 matching 11 bases. Trimming cost V 4 bases and J 1 base; bases outside gene matches: 2. CDR3 size: 15 residues. Germline CDR1 GTSNPN, CDR2 SVGIG (reference sequence).

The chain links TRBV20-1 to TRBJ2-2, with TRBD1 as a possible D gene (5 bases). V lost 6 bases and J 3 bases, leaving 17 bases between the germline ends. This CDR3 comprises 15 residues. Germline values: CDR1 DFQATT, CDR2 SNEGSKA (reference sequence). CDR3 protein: CSAQGAGSDTGELFF. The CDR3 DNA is TGCAGTGCACAAGGGGCCGGTTCTGACACCGGGGAGCTGTTTTTT.

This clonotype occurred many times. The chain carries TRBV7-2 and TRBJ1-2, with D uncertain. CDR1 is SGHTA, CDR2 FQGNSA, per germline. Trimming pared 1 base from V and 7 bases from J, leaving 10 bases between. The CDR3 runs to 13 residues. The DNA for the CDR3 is TGTGCCAGCAGCTTAGACCACTTGGGTGGCTACACCTTC. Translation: CASSLDHLGGYTF.

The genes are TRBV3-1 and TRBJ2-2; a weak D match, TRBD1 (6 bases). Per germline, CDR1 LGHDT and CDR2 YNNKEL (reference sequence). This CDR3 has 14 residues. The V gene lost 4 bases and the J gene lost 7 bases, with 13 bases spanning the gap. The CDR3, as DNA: TGTGCCAGCAGCCCCCGAGGGGGTTTCGGGGAGCTGTTTTTT. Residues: CASSPRGGFGELFF.

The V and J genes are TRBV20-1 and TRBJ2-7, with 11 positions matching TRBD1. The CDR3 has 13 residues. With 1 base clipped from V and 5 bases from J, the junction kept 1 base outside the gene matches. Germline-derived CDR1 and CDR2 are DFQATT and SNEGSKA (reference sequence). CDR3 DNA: TGCAGTGCTAGAGGGACAGGGGGCCACGAGCAGTACGTC. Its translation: CSARGTGGHEQYV.

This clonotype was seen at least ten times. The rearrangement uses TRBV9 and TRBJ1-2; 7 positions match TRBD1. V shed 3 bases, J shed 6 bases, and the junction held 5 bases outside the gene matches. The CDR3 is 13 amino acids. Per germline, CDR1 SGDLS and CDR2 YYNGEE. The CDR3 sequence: CASSDYRGNGYTF. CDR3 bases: TGTGCCAGCAGCGATTACAGGGGAAATGGCTACACCTTC. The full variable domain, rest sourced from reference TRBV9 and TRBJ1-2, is DSGVTQTPKHLITATGQRVTLRCSPRSGDLSVYWYQQSLDQGLQFLIQYYNGEERAKGNILERFSAQQFPDLHSELNLSSLELGDSALYFCASSDYRGNGYTFGSGTRLTVV.

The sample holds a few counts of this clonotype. CDR3 region: CASSWDGGVGGELFF. The CDR3 nucleotides read TGCGCCAGCAGCTGGGACGGGGGCGTCGGCGGGGAGCTGTTTTTT. The chain combines TRBV5-1 with TRBJ2-2; D may correspond to TRBD1 or TRBD2 (6 bases each). V lost 3 bases, J lost 7 bases, and 16 bases lay in between. Germline V gene data show CDR1 as SGHRS and CDR2 as YFSETQ. The length of the CDR3 is 15 residues.

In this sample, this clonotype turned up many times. In DNA form, the CDR3 reads TGTGCCAGCAGCTTAGGTCGAACGGGAGGGCCGGAGTACAATGAGCAGTTCTTC. This gives the protein CASSLGRTGGPEYNEQFF. This sequence joins TRBV11-1 and TRBJ2-1; 8 nucleotides align to TRBD2. The V gene's germline CDR1 is SGHAT and CDR2 FQDESV (reference sequence). Unmatched junction bases numbered 12, after V lost 1 base and J lost 4 bases. There are 18 residues in the CDR3.

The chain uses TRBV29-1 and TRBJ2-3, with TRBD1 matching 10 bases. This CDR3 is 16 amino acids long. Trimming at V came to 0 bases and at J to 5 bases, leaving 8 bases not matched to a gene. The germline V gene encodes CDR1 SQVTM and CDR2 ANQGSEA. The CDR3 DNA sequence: TGCAGCGTTGAAGATCTTGGGACAGGGGAGGTAGATACGCAGTATTTT. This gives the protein CSVEDLGTGEVDTQYF.

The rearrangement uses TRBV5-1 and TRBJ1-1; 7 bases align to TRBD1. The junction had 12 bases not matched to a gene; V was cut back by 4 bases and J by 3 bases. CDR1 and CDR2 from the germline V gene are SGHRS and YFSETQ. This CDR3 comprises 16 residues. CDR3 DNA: TGCGCCAGCAGCCCTATGACAAGGACAGGCGACACTGAAGCTTTCTTT. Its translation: CASSPMTRTGDTEAFF.

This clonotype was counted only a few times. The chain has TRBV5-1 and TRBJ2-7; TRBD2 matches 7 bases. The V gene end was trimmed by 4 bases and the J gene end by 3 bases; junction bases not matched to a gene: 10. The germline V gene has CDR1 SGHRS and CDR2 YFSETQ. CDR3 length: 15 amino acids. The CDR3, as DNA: TGCGCCAGCAGCCAAAACTCCGGGACTAACTACGAGCAGTACGTC. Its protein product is CASSQNSGTNYEQYV.

The CDR3 region is CASSPSSGPTNSNQPQHF. Here the CDR3 DNA reads TGTGCCAGCAGCCCAAGTTCGGGACCAACTAATAGCAATCAGCCCCAGCATTTT. The chain couples TRBV12-3 or TRBV12-4 to TRBJ1-5, with D possibly being TRBD1 (5 bases). There are 18 residues in the CDR3. The V end was cut by 6 bases, the J end by 0 bases, with 21 bases between.

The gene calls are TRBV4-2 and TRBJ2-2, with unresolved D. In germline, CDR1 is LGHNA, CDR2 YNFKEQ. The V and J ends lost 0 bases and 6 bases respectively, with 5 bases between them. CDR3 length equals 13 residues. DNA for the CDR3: TGTGCCAGCAGCCAAGATCTTGCCGGGGAGCTGTTTTTT. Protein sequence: CASSQDLAGELFF.

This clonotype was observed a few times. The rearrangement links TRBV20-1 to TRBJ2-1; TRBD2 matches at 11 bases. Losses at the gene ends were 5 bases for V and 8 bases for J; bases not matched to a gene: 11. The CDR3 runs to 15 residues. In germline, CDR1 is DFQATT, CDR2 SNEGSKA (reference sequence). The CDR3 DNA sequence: TGCAGTGCTCCCGAGGGTAGCGGGAGGGTATATGAGCAGTTCTTC. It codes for CSAPEGSGRVYEQFF.

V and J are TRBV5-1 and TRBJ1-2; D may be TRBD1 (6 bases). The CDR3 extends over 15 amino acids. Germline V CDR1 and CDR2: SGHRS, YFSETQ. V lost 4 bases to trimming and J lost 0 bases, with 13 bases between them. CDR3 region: CASSPGGGANYGYTF. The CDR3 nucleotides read TGCGCCAGCAGCCCGGGAGGGGGGGCTAACTATGGCTACACCTTC.

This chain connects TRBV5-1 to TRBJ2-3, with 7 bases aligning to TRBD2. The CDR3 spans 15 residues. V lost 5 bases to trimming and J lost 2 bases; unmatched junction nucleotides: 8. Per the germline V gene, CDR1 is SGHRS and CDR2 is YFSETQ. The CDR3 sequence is CASSTSGAYTDTQYF. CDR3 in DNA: TGCGCCAGCAGTACAAGCGGGGCTTACACAGATACGCAGTATTTT.

The CDR3 protein is CASSTQGDGYTF. The DNA of the CDR3 is TGTGCCAGTAGTACTCAGGGTGATGGCTACACCTTC. The rearrangement links TRBV19 to TRBJ1-2, with a possible D match to TRBD1 (5 bases). The V gene's germline CDR1 is LNHDA and CDR2 SQIVND (reference sequence). This CDR3 spans 12 amino acids. The V end lost 4 bases, the J end lost 6 bases, and 9 bases lay between the germline ends.

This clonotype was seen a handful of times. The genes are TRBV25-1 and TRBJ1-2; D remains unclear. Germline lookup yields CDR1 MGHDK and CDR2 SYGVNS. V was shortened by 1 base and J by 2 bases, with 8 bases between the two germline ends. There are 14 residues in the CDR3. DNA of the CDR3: TGTGCCAGCAGTGAATTGTCAGGAAACTATGGCTACACCTTC. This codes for CASSELSGNYGYTF.

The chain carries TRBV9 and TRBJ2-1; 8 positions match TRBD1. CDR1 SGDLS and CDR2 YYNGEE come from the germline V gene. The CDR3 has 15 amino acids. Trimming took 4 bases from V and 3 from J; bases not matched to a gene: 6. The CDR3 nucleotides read TGTGCCAGCAGCCCACGGACAGGGCTCTACAATGAGCAGTTCTTC. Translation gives CASSPRTGLYNEQFF.

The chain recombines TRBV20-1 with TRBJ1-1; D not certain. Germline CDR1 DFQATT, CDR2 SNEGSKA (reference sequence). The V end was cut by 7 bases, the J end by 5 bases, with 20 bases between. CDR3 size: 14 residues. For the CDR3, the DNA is TGCAGTGTTCTGCGCGGACCCCCGGGAACTGAAGCTTTCTTT. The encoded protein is CSVLRGPPGTEAFF.